Listed below are T cell receptor beta chains from one sample, sequenced in a study of T-cell memory formation after mild COVID-19. From the 5' RACE reads, TCRdb called clonotypes with MiXCR, one entry per CDR3 protein. The data contain roughly 560,000 distinct CDR3 sequences, about 20% of them singletons. Sequenced material: PBMCs or a T cell subset sorted from them (not recorded which). These receptors were obtained from an adult woman who had mild COVID-19 (a few samples of this study predate the infection). Cell type and time point are not known. Both conserved end residues are part of each CDR3. A D gene is named only where the DNA matches it firmly. Only some rows state a clone size, as once, few, many or a class for expanded clones.

J gene,V gene,clone size,D gene,CDR3 protein,CDR3 DNA
TRBJ1-2,TRBV29-1,few,-,CSARGTSNYGYTF,TGCAGCGCCCGGGGCACCTCTAACTATGGCTACACCTTC
TRBJ1-5,TRBV9,many,-,CASSVDGSNQPQHF,TGTGCCAGCAGCGTAGACGGGAGTAATCAGCCCCAGCATTTT
TRBJ1-1,TRBV7-2,-,-,CASSFRANTEAFF,TGTGCCAGCAGCTTCAGGGCGAACACTGAAGCTTTCTTT
TRBJ1-1,TRBV5-1,many,-,CASSLDGPNTEAFF,TGCGCCAGCAGCTTGGACGGGCCGAACACTGAAGCTTTCTTT
TRBJ2-3,TRBV5-1,few,-,CASRERITTDTQYF,TGCGCCAGCAGAGAGCGGATTACCACAGATACGCAGTATTTT
TRBJ2-2,TRBV29-1,-,-,CSVDSGTGELFF,TGCAGCGTTGACTCCGGGACCGGGGAGCTGTTTTTT
TRBJ2-2,TRBV5-1,-,-,CASSLERQNTGELFF,TGCGCCAGCAGCTTGGAACGGCAGAACACCGGGGAGCTGTTTTTT
TRBJ2-3,TRBV5-4,-,-,CASSSGGDPSTDTQYF,TGTGCCAGCAGCTCCGGTGGGGACCCCAGCACAGATACGCAGTATTTT
TRBJ2-3,TRBV28,few,TRBD1,CASSSRGRRDTQYF,TGTGCCAGCAGCTCGAGGGGGCGCCGAGATACGCAGTATTTT
TRBJ1-4,TRBV5-1,-,TRBD1,CASSLGQGASDLFF,TGCGCCAGCAGCTTAGGACAGGGGGCGTCCGATTTGTTTTTT
TRBJ2-1,TRBV7-6,-,-,CASSGVTGKWDNEQFF,TGTGCCAGCAGCGGGGTGACGGGGAAGTGGGACAATGAGCAGTTCTTC
TRBJ2-7,TRBV29-1,many,TRBD2,CSVLWPGGPYEQYF,TGCAGCGTCCTTTGGCCGGGAGGGCCCTACGAGCAGTACTTC
TRBJ2-4,TRBV6-4,-,-,CASMRLAKNIQYF,TGTGCCAGCATGCGACTAGCCAAAAACATTCAGTACTTC
TRBJ1-1,TRBV2,-,TRBD1,CASSEGQGAAEAFF,TGTGCCAGCAGTGAGGGACAGGGGGCGGCTGAAGCTTTCTTT
TRBJ2-4,TRBV4-2,-,-,CASSLTGAWDDFFGIQYF,TGTGCCAGCAGCCTCACGGGAGCGTGGGACGACTTTTTCGGCATTCAGTACTTC
TRBJ2-2,TRBV24-1,-,TRBD1,CATSVRGQGWTGELFF,TGTGCCACCAGTGTCCGAGGACAGGGGTGGACCGGGGAGCTGTTTTTT
TRBJ2-7,TRBV12-3/TRBV12-4,-,TRBD2,CASSHGTSSHEQYF,TGTGCCAGCAGCCATGGGACTAGTTCTCACGAGCAGTACTTC
TRBJ2-3,TRBV29-1,few,-,CSVEVGSPTDTQYF,TGCAGCGTTGAGGTGGGGAGCCCCACAGATACGCAGTATTTT
TRBJ2-1,TRBV9,few,-,CASSLRGDHNVEQFF,TGTGCCAGCAGTCTTAGGGGGGACCACAATGTTGAGCAGTTCTTC